Following are 25 T cell receptor beta chains from one sample sequenced in a study of T cell responses to AZD1222 COVID-19 vaccine. Libraries were prepared by immunoSEQ multiplex PCR; TCRdb keeps only in-frame clonotypes and omits some of them. The sample has tens of thousands of clones, 70% to 90% seen once. The sample in question was peripheral blood, obtained on day 0 of AZD1222 vaccination. The receptors shown here come from an adult in good health.

The CDR3 bases are TGTGCCGCTAGCGGGGGGCTGAGCACAGATACGCAGTATTTT. As protein: CAASGGLSTDTQYF. V usage is TRBV15 and J usage is TRBJ2-3; 11 bases map to TRBD2. V trimming: 11 bases; J trimming: 0 bases; junction bases outside the gene matches: 4. The V gene's germline CDR1 is LNHNV and CDR2 YYDKDF (reference sequence). CDR3 length equals 14 residues.

The V call is TRBV19, the J call TRBJ1-5; D is undetermined. Germline V lookup: CDR1 LNHDA, CDR2 SQIVND (reference sequence). The CDR3 loop spans 14 amino acids. Trimming left V 2 bases short and J 3 bases short, with 8 bases between. CDR3 protein: CASSISETNQPQHF. The CDR3 DNA is TGTGCCAGTAGTATATCGGAAACCAATCAGCCCCAGCATTTT.

The genes are TRBV7-2 and TRBJ1-2; D uncertain. V dropped 2 bases and J dropped 2 bases, with 6 bases sitting between them. The germline gives CDR1 SGHTA, CDR2 FQGNSA. The CDR3 runs 13 residues. The CDR3 spells CASSLNRNYGYTF. Here the CDR3 DNA reads TGTGCCAGCAGCTTAAACCGAAACTATGGCTACACCTTC.

The chain combines TRBV5-1 with TRBJ2-2; TRBD2 is a possible D gene (6 bases). The CDR3 extends over 13 amino acids. The germline CDR1 and CDR2 sequences are SGHRS and YFSETQ. Trimming stripped 7 bases from V and 3 bases from J, with 10 bases between. CDR3 sequence: CASRDLDTGELFF. CDR3 DNA sequence: TGCGCCAGCCGGGACTTAGACACCGGGGAGCTGTTTTTT. The full variable domain, completed using reference TRBV5-1 and TRBJ2-2, is KAGVTQTPRYLIKTRGQQVTLSCSPISGHRSVSWYQQTPGQGLQFLFEYFSETQRNKGNFPGRFSGRQFSNSRSEMNVSTLELGDSALYLCASRDLDTGELFFGEGSRLTVL.

This chain joins TRBV6-5 and TRBJ1-1, with D possibly TRBD1 on 6 matching bases. CDR1 and CDR2 from the germline V gene are MNHEY and SVGAGI. V was pared by 7 bases and J by 0 bases, with 12 bases between. CDR3 length: 14 residues. The CDR3 here is CASITSGVNTEAFF. DNA of the CDR3: TGTGCCAGCATCACATCAGGGGTGAACACTGAAGCTTTCTTT.

The chain carries TRBV6-1 and TRBJ1-1, with D possibly being TRBD1 (5 bases). The V and J ends lost 1 base and 4 bases respectively, with 13 bases between them. The CDR3 is made up of 15 amino acids. The germline V gene encodes CDR1 MNHNS and CDR2 SASEGT. The CDR3 protein is CASSEGVTASTEAFF. Written as DNA, the CDR3 is TGTGCCAGCAGTGAAGGGGTGACAGCGTCCACTGAAGCTTTCTTT.

This clone was counted a single time. The CDR3 spells CASSSPTGLEQNEQFF. CDR3 in DNA: TGTGCCAGTAGTTCGCCTACCGGGCTCGAACAGAATGAGCAGTTCTTC. The chain uses TRBV19 and TRBJ2-1; D is uncertain. Trimming removed 5 bases at V and 7 bases at J, with 21 bases between. CDR1 is LNHDA and CDR2 is SQIVND in the germline V gene (reference sequence). This CDR3 region has 16 residues.

This clone showed up just a few times. In nucleotides, the CDR3 is TGTGCCAGCAGCAACGGGCATTATAGCAATCAGCCCCAGCATTTT. Translation: CASSNGHYSNQPQHF. The gene calls are TRBV21-1 and TRBJ1-5. TRBV21-1 is a pseudogene locus. The CDR3 has 15 residues.

V and J are TRBV10-3 and TRBJ1-4; TRBD1 agrees at 10 bases. The CDR3 length is 15 residues. V was pared by 3 bases and J by 10 bases, with 8 bases of the junction left unmatched. Germline V gene lookup returns CDR1 ENHRY and CDR2 SYGVKD. CDR3 nucleotide sequence: TGTGCCATCAGTGAAGGAGGGGACAGGGGTGTAAAACTGTTTTTT. This encodes CAISEGGDRGVKLFF.

The chain recombines TRBV7-2 with TRBJ2-1; D assignment may be TRBD1 or TRBD2 (5 bases each). V was shortened by 8 bases and J by 0 bases, with 14 bases between the two germline ends. Germline CDR1 SGHTA, CDR2 FQGNSA. This CDR3 spans 15 amino acids. The CDR3 spells CASGVSGSSYNEQFF. CDR3 nucleotide sequence: TGTGCCAGCGGGGTGTCAGGGAGCTCCTACAATGAGCAGTTCTTC.

This chain links TRBV21-1 with TRBJ1-5; TRBD1, the D gene given by the table, was not confirmed from the DNA. TRBV21-1 is a pseudogene locus. The CDR3 loop spans 15 amino acids. The CDR3 coding sequence is TGTGCCAGCCTCAAGGGGGTTTATAGCAATCAGCCCCAGCATTTT. Translation gives CASLKGVYSNQPQHF.

This clone has more than one count but fewer than ten. This chain uses TRBV12-3 or TRBV12-4 with TRBJ2-1, with TRBD2 matching 10 bases. This CDR3 comprises 12 residues. V trimming: 6 bases; J trimming: 12 bases; junction bases outside the gene matches: 5. The CDR3 DNA sequence: TGTGCCAGCAGCGGACTAGCGGACCCGCAGTTCTTC. Encoded protein: CASSGLADPQFF.

DNA for the CDR3: TGTGCCAGCAGCACTACCGGGGGCAGGGGGTTTAACTATGGCTACACCTTC. Translated: CASSTTGGRGFNYGYTF. V gene TRBV28 combines with J gene TRBJ1-2; 7 bases fit TRBD1. This CDR3 has 17 residues. Germline CDR1 and CDR2: MDHEN and SYDVKM. Trimming at V came to 6 bases and at J to 1 base, leaving 14 bases not matched to a gene.

The J gene is TRBJ2-7, the V gene TRBV9, with D unclear. There are 14 residues in the CDR3. CDR1 and CDR2 (germline): SGDLS, YYNGEE. The V and J ends lost 2 bases and 1 base respectively, with 10 bases between them. CDR3 nucleotides: TGTGCCAGCAGCGTTATGACCTATTCCTACGAGCAGTACTTC. It yields the protein CASSVMTYSYEQYF.

The V and J genes are TRBV5-4 and TRBJ2-7, with 11 bases fitting TRBD2. The CDR3 extends over 15 amino acids. CDR1 and CDR2 from the germline V gene are SGHNT and YYREEE (reference sequence). Unmatched junction bases numbered 4, after V lost 4 bases and J lost 1 base. The CDR3 protein is CASSPTSGASYEQYF. In DNA, the CDR3 is TGTGCCAGCAGCCCGACTAGCGGGGCATCCTACGAGCAGTACTTC.

The V gene is TRBV27, the J gene TRBJ1-5; D perhaps matches TRBD1 (5 bases). The CDR3 has 15 residues. Germline CDR1 and CDR2: MNHEY and SMNVEV (reference sequence). The V end was cut by 7 bases, the J end by 9 bases, with 22 bases between. The CDR3 nucleotides read TGTGCCAGCAATCCGGGACCGCGGCGGTTTGGGCCCCAGCATTTT. Translated, it gives CASNPGPRRFGPQHF.

The chain's CDR3 is CASSSQTGGEGGYTF. In DNA, the CDR3 is TGCGCCAGCAGCTCACAGACAGGGGGCGAAGGAGGCTACACCTTC. The chain couples TRBV5-1 to TRBJ1-2, with TRBD1 matching 10 bases. This CDR3 has 15 amino acids. Germline V gene lookup returns CDR1 SGHRS and CDR2 YFSETQ. J gave up 8 bases and V 3 bases, and 10 bases lay outside the gene matches.

The V and J genes are TRBV19 and TRBJ1-3; D is possibly TRBD1 (5 bases). Germline CDR1 reads LNHDA; CDR2 reads SQIVND (reference sequence). The CDR3 loop spans 13 amino acids. V shed 9 bases and J shed 0 bases, with 9 bases lying between them. The CDR3 loop reads CASRDLSGNTIYF. CDR3 sequence (DNA): TGTGCCAGCAGGGATCTCTCTGGAAACACCATATATTTT.

This chain uses TRBV14 with TRBJ1-2; D call uncertain. The CDR3 contains 13 residues. V lost 3 bases, J lost 4 bases, and 9 bases lay in between. The germline V gene encodes CDR1 SGHDN and CDR2 FVKESK. The CDR3 loop is CASSHRSSYGYTF. In DNA, the CDR3 is TGTGCCAGCAGCCACCGTAGCTCCTATGGCTACACCTTC.

About this clone: At the DNA level, this CDR3 is encoded by other sequences in the same sample as well. The chain employs TRBV6-5 and TRBJ1-1; TRBD1 matches 9 bases. From germline, CDR1 is MNHEY and CDR2 SVGAGI. The CDR3 runs 15 residues. J lost 3 bases, V lost 0 bases, and 2 bases had no gene match. Here the CDR3 DNA reads TGTGCCAGCAGTTACTCGCGGACAGGGGACACTGAAGCTTTCTTT. It translates to CASSYSRTGDTEAFF.

The chain is built from TRBV5-6 and TRBJ1-1; 9 bases match TRBD1. The CDR3 runs to 15 residues. The V segment lost 4 bases and the J segment 5 bases; nucleotides outside the gene matches: 9. Per germline, CDR1 SGHDT and CDR2 YYEEEE. The CDR3 DNA sequence: TGTGCCAGCAGCCCCGGGGACAGGGATAGAACTGAAGCTTTCTTT. It codes for CASSPGDRDRTEAFF. The entire variable domain, with the rest obtained from reference TRBV5-6 and TRBJ1-1, is as follows: DAGVTQSPTHLIKTRGQQVTLRCSPKSGHDTVSWYQQALGQGPQFIFQYYEEEERQRGNFPDRFSGHQFPNYSSELNVNALLLGDSALYLCASSPGDRDRTEAFFGQGTRLTVV.

This clone has only one observation. V and J are TRBV14 and TRBJ2-2; D is perhaps TRBD1 or TRBD2 (5 bases each). The V end was cut by 1 base, the J end by 6 bases, with 12 bases between. The length of the CDR3 is 15 residues. CDR1 is SGHDN, CDR2 FVKESK, per germline. The CDR3 region has the DNA TGTGCCAGCAGCCAAGGAGGGACGTGGGCCGGGGAGCTGTTTTTT. This encodes CASSQGGTWAGELFF.

This chain connects TRBV7-9 to TRBJ1-2; D possibly corresponds to TRBD1 (5 bases). The germline CDR1 and CDR2 sequences are SEHNR and FQNEAQ (reference sequence). The germline V and J ends were trimmed by 5 bases and 4 bases, with 11 bases remaining between them. This CDR3 is built from 13 residues. This chain's CDR3 is CASSERGVYGYTF. DNA for the CDR3: TGTGCCAGCAGCGAAAGGGGTGTCTATGGCTACACCTTC. Based on the CDR3 plus reference TRBV7-9 and TRBJ1-2, the full variable domain is DTGVSQNPRHKITKRGQNVTFRCDPISEHNRLYWYRQTLGQGPEFLTYFQNEAQLEKSRLLSDRFSAERPKGSFSTLEIQRTEQGDSAMYLCASSERGVYGYTFGSGTRLTVV.

The rearrangement joins TRBV2 to TRBJ2-1; tentatively, D is TRBD1 (5 bases). CDR1 is SNHLY and CDR2 is FYNNEI in the germline V gene. The CDR3 runs to 13 residues. Trimming removed 8 bases at V and 2 bases at J, with 10 bases between. The DNA for the CDR3 is TGTGCCAGCGGGGCGCCGGCCTACAATGAGCAGTTCTTC. Translation: CASGAPAYNEQFF.

The rearrangement uses TRBV3-1 (or the pseudogene TRBV3-2) and TRBJ2-7, with D possibly matching TRBD1 (6 bases). The CDR3 runs to 15 residues. Germline lookup yields CDR1 LGHDT and CDR2 YNNKEL (reference sequence). V was pared by 2 bases and J by 4 bases, with 15 bases between. CDR3 nucleotide sequence: TGTGCCAGCAGCCAAAGACAGGACCCCTTATACGAGCAGTACTTC. Its protein product is CASSQRQDPLYEQYF.